Each of the 23 T cell receptor beta chains below was sequenced from the same sample in a study of blood T cell repertoires in COVID-19. The method was immunoSEQ multiplex PCR; TCRdb's version includes in-frame clones alone and lacks a portion of them. Among 30,000 to 40,000 clones listed, roughly nine tenths were seen once. The specimen was peripheral blood. The receptors stem from a human donor in a cohort sampled during active COVID-19.

The J gene is TRBJ2-7, the V gene TRBV2, with D possibly being TRBD2 (6 bases). This CDR3 has 13 residues. Trimming took 4 bases from V and 4 from J, leaving 11 bases between them. CDR1 is SNHLY, CDR2 FYNNEI, per germline. In DNA form, the CDR3 reads TGTGCCAGCAGTGGAGTAGCGGCGTACGAGCAGTACGTC. Encoded protein: CASSGVAAYEQYV.

The chain links TRBV7-2 to TRBJ1-2; D ambiguous. Germline V lookup: CDR1 SGHTA, CDR2 FQGNSA. V dropped 2 bases and J dropped 8 bases, with 12 bases sitting between them. The CDR3 runs 13 residues. CDR3 amino acids: CASSLSQTGGYTF. The CDR3 DNA reads TGTGCCAGCAGCTTATCCCAGACGGGGGGCTACACCTTC.

The chain links TRBV2 to TRBJ1-6; 8 bases are shared with TRBD1. This CDR3 comprises 15 residues. Germline CDR1 reads SNHLY; CDR2 reads FYNNEI. Trimming at V came to 4 bases and at J to 14 bases, leaving 13 bases not matched to a gene. The CDR3 reads CASSVFGTGLEALHF. The CDR3 DNA follows: TGTGCCAGCAGTGTGTTTGGGACAGGCCTTGAGGCCCTCCACTTT. Using reference TRBV2 and TRBJ1-6 for the parts outside the CDR3, the full variable domain is EPEVTQTPSHQVTQMGQEVILRCVPISNHLYFYWYRQILGQKVEFLVSFYNNEISEKSEIFDDQFSVERPDGSNFTLKIRSTKLEDSAMYFCASSVFGTGLEALHFGNGTRLTVT.

The rearrangement links TRBV7-2 to TRBJ2-3, with TRBD2 matching 12 bases. The germline V gene encodes CDR1 SGHTA and CDR2 FQGNSA. J was trimmed by 6 bases and V by 3 bases; bases with no gene match: 7. The CDR3 length is 16 residues. CDR3 in DNA: TGTGCCAGCAGCTTTGGGCTAGCGGGAGGGTTGGATACGCAGTATTTT. Its protein is CASSFGLAGGLDTQYF.

This rearrangement joins TRBV11-2 to TRBJ1-3, with TRBD1 matching 12 bases. The CDR3 has 18 residues. The V gene's germline CDR1 is SGHAT and CDR2 FQNNGV. The V segment lost 0 bases and the J segment 2 bases; nucleotides outside the gene matches: 5. CDR3 residues: CASSLDGRDRGPGNTIYF. In nucleotides, the CDR3 is TGTGCCAGCAGCTTAGACGGTCGGGACAGGGGGCCTGGAAACACCATATATTTT. The variable domain in full, completed from reference TRBV11-2 and TRBJ1-3, reads EAGVAQSPRYKIIEKRQSVAFWCNPISGHATLYWYQQILGQGPKLLIQFQNNGVVDDSQLPKDRFSAERLKGVDSTLKIQPAKLEDSAVYLCASSLDGRDRGPGNTIYFGEGSWLTVV.

The J gene is TRBJ2-1, the V gene TRBV29-1; 7 bases map to TRBD2. The trim removed 3 bases at V and 0 bases at J, leaving 8 bases unmatched. CDR1 and CDR2 from the germline V gene are SQVTM and ANQGSEA. The CDR3 extends over 16 amino acids. CDR3 amino acids: CSVEGEGPSSYNEQFF. Here the CDR3 DNA reads TGCAGCGTTGAGGGGGAGGGACCTAGCTCCTACAATGAGCAGTTCTTC.

This chain uses TRBV19 with TRBJ1-1; 7 bases align to TRBD1. This CDR3 has 13 amino acids. V lost 6 bases and J lost 6; bases outside the gene matches: 7. The germline CDR1 and CDR2 sequences are LNHDA and SQIVND (reference sequence). The CDR3 region has the DNA TGTGCCAGTAGGACAGGGTTTGTGGCTGAAGCTTTCTTT. Encoded protein: CASRTGFVAEAFF.

This chain uses TRBV6-6 with TRBJ1-1; a weak D match, TRBD1 (6 bases). Germline assignment: CDR1 MNHNY and CDR2 SVGAGI (reference sequence). This CDR3 has 14 amino acids. V lost 0 bases and J 8 bases, leaving 13 bases between the germline ends. CDR3 sequence (DNA): TGTGCCAGCAGTTACTCGAGGGGGTGGAGAGAAGCTTTCTTT. Translating gives CASSYSRGWREAFF.

The chain is built from TRBV29-1 and TRBJ1-1; D unresolved. Deletions cut 6 bases from V and 0 bases from J, with 11 bases between. The CDR3 covers 13 residues. Per germline, CDR1 SQVTM and CDR2 ANQGSEA. CDR3 coding DNA: TGCAGCGTCTCTCGACAAATGAACACTGAAGCTTTCTTT. The encoded protein is CSVSRQMNTEAFF.

The rearrangement links TRBV7-2 to TRBJ1-5; D is perhaps TRBD1 (6 bases). Trimming removed 5 bases at V and 0 bases at J, with 14 bases between. Germline-derived CDR1 and CDR2 are SGHTA and FQGNSA. There are 16 residues in the CDR3. The CDR3 sequence: CASSPPTGISNQPQHF. Written as DNA, the CDR3 is TGTGCCAGCAGCCCACCTACAGGGATTAGCAATCAGCCCCAGCATTTT.

This rearrangement joins TRBV3-1 (or the pseudogene TRBV3-2) to TRBJ1-1; D not resolved. CDR1 LGHDT and CDR2 YNNKEL come from the germline V gene (reference sequence). This CDR3 contains 13 residues. The germline V and J ends were trimmed by 3 bases and 8 bases, with 13 bases remaining between them. CDR3 region: CASSHPLPGEAFF. As DNA, the CDR3 is TGTGCCAGCAGCCATCCTCTTCCGGGAGAAGCTTTCTTT.

The V call is TRBV11-2, the J call TRBJ2-1; 11 bases are a match to TRBD2. There are 16 residues in the CDR3. V shed 5 bases, J shed 6 bases, and the junction held 9 bases outside the gene matches. The V gene's germline CDR1 is SGHAT and CDR2 FQNNGV. The CDR3 sequence is CASSDLATSGSNEQFF. The CDR3, as DNA: TGTGCCAGCAGCGACCTGGCTACTAGCGGGAGCAATGAGCAGTTCTTC.

The chain has TRBV19 and TRBJ1-2; no clear D. CDR1 is LNHDA and CDR2 is SQIVND in the germline V gene (reference sequence). The CDR3 sequence is 14 residues long. Trimming removed 5 bases at V and 8 bases at J, with 18 bases between. The CDR3 spells CASSLPGSRWGYTF. The CDR3 region has the DNA TGTGCCAGTAGTCTCCCGGGGTCGCGGTGGGGCTACACCTTC.

The CDR3 loop is CASSYSTVSAVGYTF. For the CDR3, the DNA is TGTGCCAGCAGTTACTCGACAGTAAGCGCGGTTGGCTACACCTTC. The chain employs TRBV6-5 and TRBJ1-2, with a possible D match to TRBD1 (5 bases). The germline V gene encodes CDR1 MNHEY and CDR2 SVGAGI. This CDR3 has 15 residues. V dropped 0 bases and J dropped 7 bases, with 15 bases sitting between them.

The chain links TRBV11-3 to TRBJ1-3; D unresolved. CDR1 is SGHNT, CDR2 YENEEA, per germline. The CDR3 totals 16 residues. V was trimmed by 5 bases and J by 0 bases, leaving 14 bases between them. The CDR3 DNA follows: TGTGCCAGCAGCCGCGGAGGTCCGAGCTCTGGAAACACCATATATTTT. Protein sequence: CASSRGGPSSGNTIYF.

Note on this clone: The junction and the germline gene differ at one end; a read error may be behind it. CDR3 DNA sequence: TGTGCCAGCAGCTTAAGGCAGGGTGAAACTTTCTTT. This codes for CASSLRQGETFF. The rearrangement uses TRBV7-9 and TRBJ1-1, with TRBD1 as a possible D gene (5 bases). Looked up from germline, CDR1 is SEHNR and CDR2 is FQNEAQ (reference sequence). This CDR3 comprises 12 residues. Full variable domain (missing parts from reference TRBV7-9 and TRBJ1-1): DTGVSQNPRHKITKRGQNVTFRCDPISEHNRLYWYRQTLGQGPEFLTYFQNEAQLEKSRLLSDRFSAERPKGSFSTLEIQRTEQGDSAMYLCASSLRQGETFFGQGTRLTVV.

The chain combines TRBV5-4 with TRBJ2-7; TRBD2 might be the D (5 bases). CDR1 and CDR2 from the germline V gene are SGHNT and YYREEE (reference sequence). CDR3 size: 14 residues. V shed 4 bases and J shed 4 bases, with 15 bases lying between them. This chain's CDR3 is CASSPSGLTYEQYV. CDR3 in DNA: TGTGCCAGCAGCCCGTCCGGACTTACTTACGAGCAGTACGTC.

V gene TRBV6-5 combines with J gene TRBJ1-6; D might be TRBD1 (5 bases). The V end lost 5 bases, the J end lost 7 bases, and 12 bases lay between the germline ends. The CDR3 extends over 14 amino acids. Germline V gene sequence: CDR1 MNHEY, CDR2 SVGAGI. The CDR3 protein is CASSRGGRNSPLHF. The CDR3 DNA reads TGTGCCAGCAGTAGGGGCGGACGGAATTCACCCCTCCACTTT.

J is TRBJ1-2 and V is TRBV4-1; 9 bases align to TRBD1. Germline V gives CDR1 MGHRA, CDR2 YSYEKL. The CDR3 covers 16 residues. V lost 2 bases, J lost 8 bases, and 12 bases stayed unmatched. CDR3 DNA: TGCGCCAGCAGCCAAACCGGGACAGGGAGGTTAGTGGGCTACACCTTC. Protein product: CASSQTGTGRLVGYTF.

CDR3 nucleotide sequence: TGTGCCAGCAGTTACGGCAGAGGGAATCAGCCCCAGCATTTT. It specifies CASSYGRGNQPQHF. V is TRBV6-5 and J is TRBJ1-5; D is ambiguous. Trimming shortened V by 2 bases and J by 4 bases, and 9 bases separated the two germline ends. The CDR3 consists of 14 residues. In germline, CDR1 is MNHEY, CDR2 SVGAGI.

The J gene is TRBJ1-1, the V gene TRBV10-3; tentatively, D is TRBD1 (6 bases). The CDR3 contains 15 residues. Per germline, CDR1 ENHRY and CDR2 SYGVKD. Trimming shortened V by 5 bases and J by 1 base, and 14 bases separated the two germline ends. CDR3 nucleotides: TGTGCCATCAGTCTCCAACAGGGCACGAACACTGAAGCTTTCTTT. Residues: CAISLQQGTNTEAFF.

The J gene is TRBJ1-2, the V gene TRBV19, with D maybe TRBD1 (6 bases). There are 15 residues in the CDR3. V gave up 7 bases and J gave up 0 bases, with 15 bases separating them. Germline V gene data show CDR1 as LNHDA and CDR2 as SQIVND (reference sequence). CDR3 sequence (DNA): TGTGCCAGTATAACCGCTCAGGGGACTAACTATGGCTACACCTTC. Amino acids: CASITAQGTNYGYTF.

The chain links TRBV2 to TRBJ1-2; D ambiguous. Germline loops: CDR1 SNHLY, CDR2 FYNNEI. V shed 3 bases and J shed 3 bases, with 11 bases lying between them. The CDR3 is 14 residues long. CDR3 in DNA: TGTGCCAGCAGTGACGGCAGGTATTACTATGGCTACACCTTC. This translates into CASSDGRYYYGYTF.